This T cell receptor beta chain is drawn from a study of T-cell memory formation after mild COVID-19 (dated by TCRdb to the early 2020s). Regarding the research as a whole: TCR sequence clusters from the two donors were largely donor specific. In a couple of donors, T-cell clones that expanded and contracted after mild COVID-19 were tracked by sequencing TCRalpha and TCRbeta repertoires over time. The cohort comprised two young, previously healthy adult volunteers, one female and one male.

As concerns this clonotype: Which antigen it targets is not known. No base quality values were provided; no much bigger clone lies one nucleotide off.

Sequenced using an Illumina NovaSeq 6000. Using 5'RACE with constant-segment primers, TCRalpha and TCRbeta cDNA libraries were constructed, with sample barcodes and unique molecular identifiers added in the process. Trizol reagent was used to extract RNA from every sample. Amplification of the libraries took two PCR steps, and the second step added a second sample barcode plus Illumina TruSeq adapters. Libraries were sequenced on an Illumina NovaSeq with 2 x 150 bp paired-end reads. The authors' analysis ran thus. The reads were demultiplexed and collapsed into UMI-guided consensus sequences using migec v1.2.7. Using mixcr v2.1.11, UMI consensuses were aligned to TRA and TRB V and J templates and then assembled into clonotypes. A clonotype was counted as expanded or contracted only if both edgeR and NoisET called the change significant, with noise models trained on biological replicates. For edgeR calls, a false discovery rate-adjusted p below 0.01 and a log2 fold-change threshold of 1 were applied. As an exploratory analysis of dynamics, PCA with hierarchical clustering was applied to max-normalized trajectories of the 1000 most abundant clonotypes. Each responding clone was given a CD4 or CD8 phenotype based on the CD4+ and CD8+ repertoires, which had been sequenced separately. TCRdb reanalyzed the raw reads on its own, using fastp at Q25 for trimming and MiXCR for clone calling, and kept in-frame beta chains. For every CDR3 protein sequence, its rows merge into one entry that carries the most common genes and DNA. TCRdb assigned the V and J calls; the authors' analysis was not used. The sample profile shows approximately 100,000 distinct CDR3 sequences; roughly 10% of them were found once. The ten largest clones add up to 40% of the sample.

Clipping removes 6 bases from V and 5 bases from J, with 6 as the unmatched junction base count. The germline V gene gives CDR1 as MDHEN and CDR2 as SYDVKM. From the cysteine through the valine, the CDR3 covers 13 amino acids. Only the CDR3 DNA stays, 39 bases, in frame from base 1. Study-wide conclusions, independent of this receptor: SARS-CoV-2 specificity of the second-wave clones peaking on day 37 was not confirmed. Balanced CD4/CD8 phenotypes were observed for clones contracting from day 15 to 85, whereas a bias towards CD4+ was observed for a second wave of clones expanding from day 15 to 37. The study covered only a couple of mild cases, and larger cohorts including severe cases with pre-infection samples were considered necessary. Some responding clones were detected in pre-infection memory, suggesting pre-existing cross-reactive memory T cells joined the SARS-CoV-2 response. Contracting CD4+ clones turned up mainly in the CM and EM memory subsets, whereas EMRA was where CD8+ clones were enriched.

PBMCs were isolated by Ficoll-Paque density gradient centrifugation. The sequence was collected from a man younger than 30 who had mild COVID-19 (a few samples of this study predate the infection). The sample titles of this study are shuffled in the database, so cell type and time point are left out; the donor was told from shared clones. The sequence is built from TRBV28 and TRBJ2-7, and 8 bases in between align with TRBD1. What was sequenced was PBMCs or a T cell subset sorted from them (not recorded which). The CDR3 reads as follows: CASSSSGGDEQYV. The bases are TGTGCCAGCAGCTCCTCAGGGGGCGACGAGCAGTACGTC.